The rows below give T cell receptor beta chains drawn from one sample of a study of CD4 T cells in relation to SARS-CoV-2 and coronaviruses. No antigen is known for these receptors. Only in-frame clones appear in the TCRdb table, and some are missing; sequencing was by immunoSEQ multiplex PCR. The profile shows around 35,000 clones, 82% of them singletons. Specimen: naive CD4+ T cells from PBMCs, cultured in vitro. Receptors originate from an adult with COVID-19. CDR3s include the opening cysteine and the closing phenylalanine or tryptophan. Fields, in order: D gene, V gene, J gene, clone size, CDR3 DNA, CDR3 protein. D genes are given only for firm matches. Not all rows give a size; the values are once, few, many and, for expanded clones, a class.

d_call: TRBD1
v_call: TRBV19
j_call: TRBJ2-3
clone_size: .
cdr3_nt: TGTGCCAGTAGTATGGTAGGGGGGACAGGGGCCACAGATACGCAGTATTTT
cdr3_aa: CASSMVGGTGATDTQYF

d_call: TRBD1
v_call: TRBV6-5
j_call: TRBJ1-1
clone_size: .
cdr3_nt: TGTGCCACCTCGACAGGGGGGGAGAGCACTGAAGCTTTCTTT
cdr3_aa: CATSTGGESTEAFF

d_call: .
v_call: TRBV18
j_call: TRBJ2-7
clone_size: .
cdr3_nt: TGTGCCAGCCGAGAAACAGGGTGGAGCTCCTACGAGCAGTACTTC
cdr3_aa: CASRETGWSSYEQYF

d_call: .
v_call: TRBV6-5
j_call: TRBJ2-7
clone_size: once
cdr3_nt: TGTGCCAGCAGTTACTCGCACGCGGGGCTACACGAGCAGTACTTC
cdr3_aa: CASSYSHAGLHEQYF

d_call: TRBD2
v_call: TRBV19
j_call: TRBJ2-1
clone_size: .
cdr3_nt: TGTGCCAGTAGTGAGGGAGGGAATGAGCAGTTCTTC
cdr3_aa: CASSEGGNEQFF

d_call: .
v_call: TRBV6-6
j_call: TRBJ2-6
clone_size: .
cdr3_nt: TGTGCCAGCAGGACGCCTAACTCTGGGGCCAACGTCCTGACTTTC
cdr3_aa: CASRTPNSGANVLTF

d_call: TRBD2
v_call: TRBV10-3
j_call: TRBJ2-7
clone_size: once
cdr3_nt: TGTGCCATCAGTCCTGGGACTAGAACCTACGAGCAGTACTTC
cdr3_aa: CAISPGTRTYEQYF

d_call: .
v_call: TRBV18
j_call: TRBJ2-7
clone_size: .
cdr3_nt: TGTGCCAGCTCGGCGGGACAGCTCTACGAGCAGTACTTC
cdr3_aa: CASSAGQLYEQYF

d_call: .
v_call: TRBV11-1
j_call: TRBJ1-1
clone_size: .
cdr3_nt: TGTGCCAGCAGCTTCCTCCCAAACACTGAAGCTTTCTTT
cdr3_aa: CASSFLPNTEAFF

d_call: .
v_call: TRBV7-3
j_call: TRBJ2-1
clone_size: .
cdr3_nt: TGTGCCAGCAGCGAAACCCCCACAGGGATATCCTACAATGAGCAGTTCTTC
cdr3_aa: CASSETPTGISYNEQFF

d_call: TRBD2
v_call: TRBV6-8
j_call: TRBJ2-7
clone_size: few
cdr3_nt: TGTGCCAGCAGCAGAAGGACTAGCGGGAGTGTTAGGTCCTACGAGCAGTACTTC
cdr3_aa: CASSRRTSGSVRSYEQYF

d_call: .
v_call: TRBV5-5
j_call: TRBJ1-4
clone_size: .
cdr3_nt: TGTGCCAGCAGCACTACCCAAGGGGATGATGAAAAACTGTTTTTT
cdr3_aa: CASSTTQGDDEKLFF

d_call: TRBD1
v_call: TRBV28
j_call: TRBJ1-5
clone_size: .
cdr3_nt: TGTGCCAGCAGCCTCTTGGACAGGGGATCGCCCCAGCATTTT
cdr3_aa: CASSLLDRGSPQHF

d_call: TRBD1
v_call: TRBV28
j_call: TRBJ1-5
clone_size: .
cdr3_nt: TGTGCCAGCAGTTTACACAGGGGTTCTTGGGGTCAGCCCCAGCATTTT
cdr3_aa: CASSLHRGSWGQPQHF

d_call: .
v_call: TRBV5-1
j_call: TRBJ2-7
clone_size: few
cdr3_nt: TGCGCCAGCAGCTTGTTGGGAGCTCTGACCAACGAGCAGTACTTC
cdr3_aa: CASSLLGALTNEQYF

d_call: TRBD2
v_call: TRBV20-1
j_call: TRBJ2-1
clone_size: .
cdr3_nt: TGCGCCATGGCGGGAGACAATGAGCAGTTCTTC
cdr3_aa: CAMAGDNEQFF

d_call: TRBD2
v_call: TRBV2
j_call: TRBJ2-7
clone_size: .
cdr3_nt: TGTGCCAGGGGGAGACTAGCGGGACGCTACGAGCAGTACTTC
cdr3_aa: CARGRLAGRYEQYF

d_call: .
v_call: TRBV19
j_call: TRBJ2-3
clone_size: .
cdr3_nt: TGTGCCAGTAGTTGGGCAGGCTATAGCACAGATACGCAGTATTTT
cdr3_aa: CASSWAGYSTDTQYF

d_call: .
v_call: TRBV10-3
j_call: TRBJ1-1
clone_size: .
cdr3_nt: TGTGCCATCAGTGATGTCTCAGGGGACACTGAAGCTTTCTTT
cdr3_aa: CAISDVSGDTEAFF

d_call: .
v_call: TRBV6-6
j_call: TRBJ1-2
clone_size: once
cdr3_nt: TGTGCCAGCAGTCCCGCCTCTGGTGGGGGTCTGCGCAAGGGCTACACCTTC
cdr3_aa: CASSPASGGGLRKGYTF

d_call: TRBD1
v_call: TRBV5-1
j_call: TRBJ1-5
clone_size: once
cdr3_nt: TGCGCCAGCAGCCTGACAGGGAACTCTCAGCCCCAGCATTTT
cdr3_aa: CASSLTGNSQPQHF

d_call: TRBD1
v_call: TRBV19
j_call: TRBJ2-3
clone_size: .
cdr3_nt: TGTGCCAGTAGGGGACAGGGTGTTAGTACGCAGTATTTT
cdr3_aa: CASRGQGVSTQYF

d_call: .
v_call: TRBV29-1
j_call: TRBJ2-3
clone_size: .
cdr3_nt: TGCAGCGTTGAAATGGGGGATACGCAGTATTTT
cdr3_aa: CSVEMGDTQYF

d_call: TRBD2
v_call: TRBV3-1/TRBV3-2
j_call: TRBJ2-1
clone_size: .
cdr3_nt: TGTGCCAGCAGGTCGGGGGGAGGTGAGCAGTTCTTC
cdr3_aa: CASRSGGGEQFF

d_call: .
v_call: TRBV4-1
j_call: TRBJ2-1
clone_size: .
cdr3_nt: TGCGCCAGCAGCCCGGAAGGGAATGAGCAGTTCTTC
cdr3_aa: CASSPEGNEQFF

d_call: .
v_call: TRBV7-3
j_call: TRBJ1-4
clone_size: once
cdr3_nt: TGTGCCAGCGGTAAATCCGAAAATGAAAAACTGTTTTTT
cdr3_aa: CASGKSENEKLFF

d_call: .
v_call: TRBV24-1
j_call: TRBJ2-1
clone_size: few
cdr3_nt: TGTGCCACCAGCAAGGGACGGGGCTCCTACAATGAGCAGTTCTTC
cdr3_aa: CATSKGRGSYNEQFF

d_call: .
v_call: TRBV5-6
j_call: TRBJ2-5
clone_size: .
cdr3_nt: TGTGCCAGCAGCCAATCCATGAGGACCCAGTACTTC
cdr3_aa: CASSQSMRTQYF

d_call: TRBD2
v_call: TRBV10-3
j_call: TRBJ2-3
clone_size: .
cdr3_nt: TGTGCCATCAGTTGGACTAGCGGACCCACAGATACGCAGTATTTT
cdr3_aa: CAISWTSGPTDTQYF

d_call: TRBD1
v_call: TRBV7-2
j_call: TRBJ2-3
clone_size: once
cdr3_nt: TGTGCCAGCAGCTTACGGACAGGGGGGGATACGCAGTATTTT
cdr3_aa: CASSLRTGGDTQYF

d_call: .
v_call: TRBV29-1
j_call: TRBJ2-1
clone_size: .
cdr3_nt: TGCAGCGTTGTGGCTGGCTACAATGAGCAGTTCTTC
cdr3_aa: CSVVAGYNEQFF

d_call: .
v_call: TRBV2
j_call: TRBJ2-2
clone_size: .
cdr3_nt: TGTGCCAGCAGCGAGGACCGGGGGAAGCTGTTTTTT
cdr3_aa: CASSEDRGKLFF

d_call: .
v_call: TRBV19
j_call: TRBJ1-1
clone_size: .
cdr3_nt: TGTGCCAGTAGTGCCCCCATCGGAAGAGGGCCAGTAAATGAAGCTTTCTTT
cdr3_aa: CASSAPIGRGPVNEAFF

d_call: .
v_call: TRBV15
j_call: TRBJ1-5
clone_size: .
cdr3_nt: TGTGCCACCAGCAGAGTCGATAGCAATCAGCCCCAGCATTTT
cdr3_aa: CATSRVDSNQPQHF

d_call: .
v_call: TRBV6-5
j_call: TRBJ1-1
clone_size: .
cdr3_nt: TGTGCCAGCAGCCCAGGTGATATGAACACTGAAGCTTTCTTT
cdr3_aa: CASSPGDMNTEAFF

d_call: .
v_call: TRBV20-1
j_call: TRBJ1-2
clone_size: .
cdr3_nt: TGCAGTGCTAGTTTCAGCTATGGCTACACCTTC
cdr3_aa: CSASFSYGYTF

d_call: .
v_call: TRBV5-1
j_call: TRBJ2-3
clone_size: .
cdr3_nt: TGCGCCAGCAGCTTGAACACAGATACGCAGTATTTT
cdr3_aa: CASSLNTDTQYF

d_call: TRBD1
v_call: TRBV5-5
j_call: TRBJ1-4
clone_size: .
cdr3_nt: TGTGCCAGCAGCTTGGCCAGGGGGGTCGGTAATGAAAAACTGTTTTTT
cdr3_aa: CASSLARGVGNEKLFF

d_call: .
v_call: TRBV18
j_call: TRBJ2-1
clone_size: few
cdr3_nt: TGTGCCAGCTCACCACCGTCGTCGAATGAGCAGTTCTTC
cdr3_aa: CASSPPSSNEQFF

d_call: .
v_call: TRBV10-3
j_call: TRBJ1-6
clone_size: .
cdr3_nt: TGTGCCATCAGTGAGGGAGGCCCAGCGGTTCCCCTCCACTTT
cdr3_aa: CAISEGGPAVPLHF

d_call: TRBD2
v_call: TRBV2
j_call: TRBJ2-3
clone_size: .
cdr3_nt: TGTGCCATACGAGCGGGAGGTAGCACAGATACGCAGTATTTT
cdr3_aa: CAIRAGGSTDTQYF

d_call: TRBD2
v_call: TRBV5-5
j_call: TRBJ2-5
clone_size: once
cdr3_nt: TGTGCCAGCAGCTTGGGAGCGGGAGTTCAAGAGACCCAGTACTTC
cdr3_aa: CASSLGAGVQETQYF

d_call: TRBD1
v_call: TRBV13
j_call: TRBJ2-7
clone_size: few
cdr3_nt: TGTGCCAGCAGCTTCATGTCGGGAACAGGGGGCTACGAGCAGTACTTC
cdr3_aa: CASSFMSGTGGYEQYF

d_call: .
v_call: TRBV11-2
j_call: TRBJ1-3
clone_size: .
cdr3_nt: TGTGCCAGCAGGAGGGGGGTGAGCTCTGGAAACACCATATATTTT
cdr3_aa: CASRRGVSSGNTIYF

d_call: TRBD2
v_call: TRBV5-1
j_call: TRBJ2-3
clone_size: few
cdr3_nt: TGCGCCAGCAGCCAAGCGGGAGTTGGAGATACGCAGTATTTT
cdr3_aa: CASSQAGVGDTQYF

d_call: .
v_call: TRBV10-3
j_call: TRBJ1-1
clone_size: .
cdr3_nt: TGTGCCATCAGCGCCTCTGGGGGACTTCAGAACACTGAAGCTTTCTTT
cdr3_aa: CAISASGGLQNTEAFF

d_call: TRBD2
v_call: TRBV6-4
j_call: TRBJ2-3
clone_size: .
cdr3_nt: TGTGCCAGCAGTGACTCAGCGGGAGGTAGCACAGATACGCAGTATTTT
cdr3_aa: CASSDSAGGSTDTQYF

d_call: TRBD2
v_call: TRBV5-1
j_call: TRBJ2-5
clone_size: .
cdr3_nt: TGCGCCAGCGGGACTAGCGGGAGCGGGGAGACCCAGTACTTC
cdr3_aa: CASGTSGSGETQYF

d_call: .
v_call: TRBV2
j_call: TRBJ2-3
clone_size: .
cdr3_nt: TGTGCCAGTACGGGCTCAGATACGCAGTATTTT
cdr3_aa: CASTGSDTQYF

d_call: .
v_call: TRBV9
j_call: TRBJ1-4
clone_size: .
cdr3_nt: TGTGCCAGCAGCGTAGCGGGGTCTATCGATGAAAAACTGTTTTTT
cdr3_aa: CASSVAGSIDEKLFF

d_call: TRBD1
v_call: TRBV24-1
j_call: TRBJ2-1
clone_size: .
cdr3_nt: TGTGCCACCAGTGAACAGGGGAAGTACAATGAGCAGTTCTTC
cdr3_aa: CATSEQGKYNEQFF

d_call: .
v_call: TRBV30
j_call: TRBJ2-1
clone_size: .
cdr3_nt: TGTGCCTGGAGGTCAGGGATTGATAGGCAGTTCTTC
cdr3_aa: CAWRSGIDRQFF

d_call: TRBD2
v_call: TRBV5-1
j_call: TRBJ2-3
clone_size: .
cdr3_nt: TGCGCCAGCAGCTCGTACTCCGGGACTACCACAGATACGCAGTATTTT
cdr3_aa: CASSSYSGTTTDTQYF

d_call: TRBD2
v_call: TRBV4-2
j_call: TRBJ2-4
clone_size: .
cdr3_nt: TGTGCCAGCAGCCAAGATCTAGGGACTACGAACATTCAGTACTTC
cdr3_aa: CASSQDLGTTNIQYF

d_call: TRBD2
v_call: TRBV5-1
j_call: TRBJ2-1
clone_size: .
cdr3_nt: TGCGCCAGCAGCCGGGGACTAGCGAGTTCCTACAATGAGCAGTTCTTC
cdr3_aa: CASSRGLASSYNEQFF